These 18 T cell receptor beta chains were all obtained from the same sample, sequenced in a study of cytomegalovirus exposure and HLA in healthy donors. PCR employed 60 Vbeta and 13 Jbeta primers. Using immunoSEQ multiplex PCR, the repertoire was profiled, and TCRdb retains in-frame clones only, with some absent. The sample carries fewer than 200,000 clones, 79% recorded once. What was sequenced was PBMCs. These receptors all stem from a woman in her 40s in good health and CMV-seronegative.

This clone appeared once. J is TRBJ2-5 and V is TRBV19; a weak D match, TRBD1 (6 bases). CDR3 length: 13 amino acids. V lost 1 base and J lost 4, with 7 bases in between. The germline CDR1 and CDR2 sequences are LNHDA and SQIVND (reference sequence). Here the CDR3 reads CASSIGRGETQYF. The CDR3 DNA reads TGTGCCAGTAGTATAGGCAGGGGAGAGACCCAGTACTTC.

V gene TRBV18 combines with J gene TRBJ2-7; 7 nucleotides align to TRBD1. With V trimmed by 3 bases and J by 6 bases, 14 bases remained unmatched. Germline lookup yields CDR1 KGHSH and CDR2 LQKENI. CDR3 size: 16 residues. The DNA of the CDR3 is TGTGCCAGCTCACCTCAGCCCCTTCCACAGGGGTTCGAGCAGTACTTC. Its protein is CASSPQPLPQGFEQYF. Variable domain in full (rest from reference TRBV18 and TRBJ2-7): NAGVMQNPRHLVRRRGQEARLRCSPMKGHSHVYWYRQLPEEGLKFMVYLQKENIIDESGMPKERFSAEFPKEGPSILRIQQVVRGDSAAYFCASSPQPLPQGFEQYFGPGTRLTVT.

The chain has TRBV19 and TRBJ1-5; perhaps TRBD1 as D (6 bases). CDR1 and CDR2 (germline): LNHDA, SQIVND (reference sequence). The V gene lost 3 bases and the J gene lost 7 bases, with 13 bases spanning the gap. The CDR3 spans 14 residues. The CDR3 protein is CASSIGQSGQPQHF. The CDR3 DNA reads TGTGCCAGTAGTATTGGACAGAGTGGGCAGCCCCAGCATTTT.

This clone was recorded a few times. This chain joins TRBV7-9 and TRBJ2-7; tentatively, D is TRBD1 (7 bases). The CDR3 has 12 residues. CDR1 and CDR2 (germline): SEHNR, FQNEAQ (reference sequence). V was shortened by 4 bases and J by 6 bases, with 10 bases between the two germline ends. In DNA form, the CDR3 reads TGTGCCAGCAGCTCAGGGGGGCCCGAGCAGTACTTC. Protein sequence: CASSSGGPEQYF.

The chain has TRBV4-1 and TRBJ2-1; a possible D gene is TRBD2 (5 bases). The germline CDR1 and CDR2 sequences are MGHRA and YSYEKL. This CDR3 spans 17 amino acids. V gave up 4 bases and J gave up 7 bases, with 23 bases separating them. The CDR3 DNA sequence: TGCGCCAGCAGCCCCCCGGTAGGATCGACCGGGATTAATGAGCAGTTCTTC. It encodes CASSPPVGSTGINEQFF.

The chain has TRBV27 and TRBJ1-2, with unresolved D. This CDR3 is 13 amino acids long. Germline CDR1 and CDR2: MNHEY and SMNVEV (reference sequence). V lost 6 bases to trimming and J lost 4 bases, with 12 bases between them. The DNA for the CDR3 is TGTGCCAGCAGGGGGAGGTTGGGCTATGGCTACACCTTC. Its translation: CASRGRLGYGYTF.

The chain has TRBV5-4 and TRBJ2-2; TRBD1 matches 8 bases. With 4 bases clipped from V and 2 bases from J, the junction kept 7 bases outside the gene matches. Per germline, CDR1 SGHNT and CDR2 YYREEE (reference sequence). CDR3 length equals 16 residues. The CDR3: CASSRRRGLNTGELFF. CDR3 sequence (DNA): TGTGCCAGCAGCCGGCGCAGGGGGCTTAACACCGGGGAGCTGTTTTTT. Complete variable domain (other parts from reference TRBV5-4 and TRBJ2-2): ETGVTQSPTHLIKTRGQQVTLRCSSQSGHNTVSWYQQALGQGPQFIFQYYREEENGRGNFPPRFSGLQFPNYSSELNVNALELDDSALYLCASSRRRGLNTGELFFGEGSRLTVL.

The gene calls are TRBV6-5 and TRBJ2-7; tentative D call: TRBD2 (7 bases). Trimming removed 7 bases at V and 1 base at J, with 14 bases between. CDR3 length: 14 amino acids. Germline CDR1 and CDR2: MNHEY and SVGAGI. CDR3 loop: CASNPAGASYEQYF. The CDR3 nucleotides are TGTGCCAGCAATCCGGCGGGGGCGTCCTACGAGCAGTACTTC.

J is TRBJ2-7 and V is TRBV27; 7 bases agree with TRBD1. Per the germline V gene, CDR1 is MNHEY and CDR2 is SMNVEV (reference sequence). Unmatched junction bases numbered 10, after V lost 1 base and J lost 4 bases. This CDR3 comprises 16 residues. CDR3 coding DNA: TGTGCCAGCAGTTTATACGGGGACAGACCGATTTACGAGCAGTACTTC. Translated, it gives CASSLYGDRPIYEQYF.

The V call is TRBV7-9, the J call TRBJ1-5; D is undetermined. Trimming pared 6 bases from V and 6 bases from J, leaving 9 bases between. The CDR3 is made up of 12 amino acids. Germline CDR1 is SEHNR and CDR2 is FQNEAQ (reference sequence). This chain's CDR3 is CASSFPSQPQHF. CDR3 nucleotide sequence: TGTGCCAGCAGTTTTCCCTCTCAGCCCCAGCATTTT.

The chain employs TRBV28 and TRBJ2-7; 11 bases align to TRBD1. J gave up 2 bases and V 0 bases, and 9 bases lay outside the gene matches. The length of the CDR3 is 18 residues. The germline gives CDR1 MDHEN, CDR2 SYDVKM. Written as DNA, the CDR3 is TGTGCCAGCAGTTTATGGGCTGGACCGGGACAGGGGGCCTACGAGCAGTACTTC. The encoded protein is CASSLWAGPGQGAYEQYF.

This chain uses TRBV5-1 with TRBJ2-1; 8 bases map to TRBD1. The CDR3 consists of 18 residues. Germline CDR1 is SGHRS and CDR2 is YFSETQ. The J segment lost 8 bases and the V segment lost 1 base, leaving 17 bases of the junction unmatched. The CDR3 DNA reads TGCGCCAGCAGCTTGTTGGGGACCGGGACAGGCAAACTGGATGAGCAGTTCTTC. It encodes CASSLLGTGTGKLDEQFF. Full variable domain (remainder filled in from reference TRBV5-1 and TRBJ2-1): KAGVTQTPRYLIKTRGQQVTLSCSPISGHRSVSWYQQTPGQGLQFLFEYFSETQRNKGNFPGRFSGRQFSNSRSEMNVSTLELGDSALYLCASSLLGTGTGKLDEQFFGPGTRLTVL.

This clone showed up just once. The rearrangement uses TRBV4-3 and TRBJ1-2; no definite D call. Germline lookup yields CDR1 LGHNA and CDR2 YSLEER. Trimming cost V 2 bases and J 8 bases, with 18 bases left between them. CDR3 length: 15 residues. The CDR3 region is CASSQPGSLARGYTF. The CDR3 DNA is TGCGCCAGCAGCCAACCGGGATCTCTTGCCCGGGGCTACACCTTC.

V and J are TRBV18 and TRBJ2-3; 8 positions agree with TRBD2. J was trimmed by 2 bases and V by 1 base; bases with no gene match: 5. The CDR3 runs 16 residues. Per the germline V gene, CDR1 is KGHSH and CDR2 is LQKENI. Here the CDR3 reads CASSPLPGGLTDTQYF. The CDR3 nucleotides are TGTGCCAGCTCACCACTACCGGGAGGGCTCACAGATACGCAGTATTTT.

The rearrangement joins TRBV13 to TRBJ2-1; the D is unclear. Trimming removed 0 bases from V and 0 bases from J, with 12 bases in between. CDR1 PRHDT and CDR2 FYEKMQ come from the germline V gene (reference sequence). The CDR3 consists of 17 residues. The CDR3 here is CASSLGIESSSYNEQFF. DNA of the CDR3: TGTGCCAGCAGCTTAGGGATCGAGTCTAGCTCCTACAATGAGCAGTTCTTC. The full variable domain, with the rest looked up from reference TRBV13 and TRBJ2-1, is AAGVIQSPRHLIKEKRETATLKCYPIPRHDTVYWYQQGPGQDPQFLISFYEKMQSDKGSIPDRFSAQQFSDYHSELNMSSLELGDSALYFCASSLGIESSSYNEQFFGPGTRLTVL.

The genes are TRBV2 and TRBJ2-1; TRBD2 aligns across 9 bases. The CDR3 sequence is 17 residues long. In germline, CDR1 is SNHLY, CDR2 FYNNEI. Trimming removed 6 bases from V and 0 bases from J; junction bases left unmatched: 9. Here the CDR3 reads CASSDRTSVISYNEQFF. The CDR3 nucleotides read TGTGCCAGCAGCGACCGGACTAGCGTTATCTCCTACAATGAGCAGTTCTTC.

A single count supports this clone. The gene calls are TRBV6-5 and TRBJ2-7; D remains ambiguous. This CDR3 is 11 amino acids long. Germline values: CDR1 MNHEY, CDR2 SVGAGI. V was trimmed by 4 bases and J by 6 bases, leaving 7 bases between them. CDR3 coding DNA: TGTGCCAGCAGTTCCCCCCGCGAGCAGTACTTC. Translating gives CASSSPREQYF.

This clone has just a few counts. The chain couples TRBV2 to TRBJ1-1; D uncertain. Per the germline V gene, CDR1 is SNHLY and CDR2 is FYNNEI. Trimming left V 7 bases short and J 1 base short, with 10 bases between. CDR3 length: 13 amino acids. CDR3 loop: CASMVGWNTEAFF. The CDR3 bases are TGTGCCAGCATGGTGGGCTGGAACACTGAAGCTTTCTTT. The whole variable domain, remainder taken from reference TRBV2 and TRBJ1-1, is EPEVTQTPSHQVTQMGQEVILRCVPISNHLYFYWYRQILGQKVEFLVSFYNNEISEKSEIFDDQFSVERPDGSNFTLKIRSTKLEDSAMYFCASMVGWNTEAFFGQGTRLTVV.